This T cell receptor beta chain was identified during a study of Graves' ophthalmopathy and Graves' hyperthyroidism. This clonotype was seen a few times. The CDR3 has 15 amino acids. The germline gives CDR1 MDHEN, CDR2 SYDVKM. V dropped 8 bases and J dropped 0 bases, with 14 bases sitting between them. RNA transcripts were the template, and TCR beta CDR3 regions were amplified from them. Investigators did first-round RT-PCR with HTBI primers, then second-round multiplex PCR. TCRdb re-called the multiplex PCR reads through MiXCR, storing one row per CDR3 protein. The table records about 620,000 distinct CDR3 sequences, approximately 21% of them present only once.

The receptor comes from a woman younger than 30 with stable Graves' hyperthyroidism. Some clones in this sample may be carry-over from other donors' samples. Input material: peripheral blood. The rearrangement joins TRBV28 to TRBJ1-3; perhaps TRBD1 as D (6 bases). The DNA of the CDR3 is TGTGCCAGCCGTCTAGAGGGGGGCTCTGGAAACACCATATATTTT. Residues: CASRLEGGSGNTIYF.